This T cell receptor beta chain was captured in a study of early T cells in non-severe SARS-CoV-2 infection (dated by TCRdb to about 2021). For the wider study: TCR sequencing used bulk RNA from unsorted whole blood, so alpha and beta chains could not be paired.

The receptor library was made with 5' RACE. Instrument on record: NextSeq 500. Unique molecular identifiers were attached to individual cDNA molecules in the TCR library protocol so that sequencing error and PCR bias could be corrected. Both TCR alpha and beta chains were sequenced, and tight co-correlation was observed between alpha and beta sequence abundances in each sample. Turning to the authors' computational methods: Decombinator V4 was used to perform V gene, J gene and CDR3 annotation of TCR sequences. Expanded TCRs were defined as changing significantly between any two time points under a Poisson model with p below 0.0001. TCR abundances were normalised to the total number of TCRs sequenced in each sample and reported as counts per million. MAIT TCRs were defined by TRAV1-2 paired with TRAJ12, TRAJ20 or TRAJ33, and iNKT TCRs by TRAV10 paired with TRAJ18. VDJdb, accessed 1 November 2021, was searched for CMV, EBV and SARS-CoV-2 annotated TCRs, with TCRs annotated for multiple antigens excluded. The public reads were quality trimmed at Q25 with fastp and then assembled into clones with MiXCR by TCRdb, keeping productive beta chains. Rows are combined by CDR3 protein, so each entry shows the most common genes and DNA. The V and J calls follow TCRdb's processing rather than the paper's. Across this sample there are over 70,000 distinct CDR3 sequences, with around 14% seen only once. The ten largest account for about 6.7% of the sample.

The germline V gene (reference sequence) provides CDR1 MNHNY and CDR2 SVGAGI. From its cysteine to its phenylalanine, the CDR3 spans 18 amino acids. This entry keeps only the CDR3 DNA: 54 bases, framed from base 1. Germline trimming: 3 bases from V, 8 bases from J; junction bases outside gene matches: 16. Turning to this clonotype: Its antigen target is currently unknown. Per-nucleotide qualities are absent, and no much larger clonotype sits a single base away.

Points the paper makes about the study in general: VDJdb matching was skewed toward anti-spike CD8 responses and likely underestimated virus-specific expansions, missing private and CD4 specificities.

The study was a case-control design nested within a healthcare worker cohort in London, UK, with weekly nasopharyngeal swab PCR tests and blood sampling. Between 23 and 31 March 2020, the week of the UK lockdown, healthcare workers were enrolled and then followed up weekly for as long as 16 weeks. The receptor chain draws on TRBV6-6 and TRBJ2-1; 10 central nucleotides agree with TRBD2. The sequence derives from an adult who was a healthcare worker with PCR-confirmed SARS-CoV-2 infection or an uninfected control (not recorded which). Sequencing used whole blood. The CDR3 sequence is CASSYAWPSGSPPDEQFF. The DNA sequence follows: TGTGCCAGCAGTTATGCTTGGCCTAGCGGGAGCCCCCCCGATGAGCAGTTCTTC.